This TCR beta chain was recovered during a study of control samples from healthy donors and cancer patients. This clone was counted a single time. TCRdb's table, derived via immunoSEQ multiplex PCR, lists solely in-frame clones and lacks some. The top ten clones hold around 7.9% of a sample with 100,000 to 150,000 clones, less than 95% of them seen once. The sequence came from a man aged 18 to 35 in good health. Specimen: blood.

CDR3 coding DNA: TGTGCCAGCAGCTTTGGGGTGGACGAAGCTTTCTTT. Encoded protein: CASSFGVDEAFF. J is TRBJ1-1 and V is TRBV5-6; D unresolved. This CDR3 is built from 12 residues. Trimming stripped 2 bases from V and 8 bases from J, with 10 bases between. Germline values: CDR1 SGHDT, CDR2 YYEEEE.